This T cell receptor (beta chain) was identified during a study of blood T cells in healthy people across ages. A J-beta primer mix and a sample-barcoded 5' primer were used in a second PCR of roughly 6 to 12 cycles. TCRdb re-derived calls from the 5' RACE reads in MiXCR, one entry per CDR3 protein. The data hold around 1,800,000 distinct CDR3 sequences, with roughly 43% observed a single time. The germline V and J ends were trimmed by 5 bases and 3 bases, with 8 bases remaining between them. This CDR3 is built from 14 residues. Germline V lookup: CDR1 MNHEY, CDR2 SMNVEV (reference sequence). Peripheral blood, around 10 milliliters per donor, was collected. On this clonotype itself: This may stem from a read error, because a much larger clone lies one nucleotide away.

Sequencing was carried out using blood. The receptor was derived from a human donor in good health. V and J are TRBV27 and TRBJ2-6; D unresolved. CDR3 DNA: TGTGCCAGCAGTGGACGGGTTGGGGCCAACGTCCTGACTTTC. Encoded protein: CASSGRVGANVLTF. Combining the CDR3 with reference TRBV27 and TRBJ2-6 gives the whole variable domain EAQVTQNPRYLITVTGKKLTVTCSQNMNHEYMSWYRQDPGLGLRQIYYSMNVEVTDKGDVPEGYKVSRKEKRNFPLILESPSPNQTSLYFCASSGRVGANVLTFGAGSRLTVL.